The 3 T cell receptor beta chains reported below all come from one sample, sequenced in a study of blood T cell repertoires in COVID-19. Using immunoSEQ multiplex PCR, the repertoire was profiled, and TCRdb retains in-frame clones only, with some absent. The sample has tens of thousands of clones, just under 85% seen once; the top ten hold approximately 35%. Sample: peripheral blood. The receptors shown here come from a man between 65 and 85 years old with acute or convalescent COVID-19.

This chain links TRBV7-9 with TRBJ2-1; the D is unclear. There are 15 residues in the CDR3. Deletions cut 2 bases from V and 8 bases from J, with 16 bases between. Germline V gives CDR1 SEHNR, CDR2 FQNEAQ (reference sequence). The CDR3 nucleotides read TGTGCCAGCAGCTTATTAAACGAGCCTCGGGATGAGCAGTTCTTC. It translates to CASSLLNEPRDEQFF. The variable domain in full, completed from reference TRBV7-9 and TRBJ2-1, reads DTGVSQNPRHKITKRGQNVTFRCDPISEHNRLYWYRQTLGQGPEFLTYFQNEAQLEKSRLLSDRFSAERPKGSFSTLEIQRTEQGDSAMYLCASSLLNEPRDEQFFGPGTRLTVL.

The chain employs TRBV7-2 and TRBJ2-5, with TRBD2 identical over 12 bases. The CDR3 contains 16 residues. V lost 5 bases to trimming and J lost 1 base; unmatched junction nucleotides: 5. CDR1 SGHTA and CDR2 FQGNSA come from the germline V gene. Here the CDR3 DNA reads TGTGCCAGCAGCCTCGCGACTAGCGGGGGCCAAGAGACCCAGTACTTC. Translation gives CASSLATSGGQETQYF.

The chain recombines TRBV7-3 with TRBJ1-1, with 8 bases lining up with TRBD1. Germline CDR1 SGHTA, CDR2 FQGTGA. This CDR3 is 18 amino acids long. The ends lost 3 bases at V and 0 bases at J; junction bases unmatched: 12. CDR3: CASSLMRTGRIVNTEAFF. The CDR3 nucleotides read TGTGCCAGCAGCTTGATGCGGACAGGGAGAATCGTGAACACTGAAGCTTTCTTT.